A few counts support the clone carrying this T cell receptor beta chain. Antigen: not known. This may be a read error: a much more frequent sequence differs by one nucleotide. The data derive from a study of breast tumors, draining lymph nodes, adjacent tissues. Broader study findings: Luminal-like breast cancer showed significantly higher tumor–nontumor repertoire similarity than basal-like. Tumor TCR diversity was below lymph nodes but above nontumor tissue.

Losses at the gene ends were 5 bases for V and 4 bases for J; bases not matched to a gene: 9. From germline, CDR1 is SGHKS and CDR2 YYEKEE (reference sequence). The CDR3 covers 15 residues. Samples came from axillary lymph nodes draining the breast cancer. TCRdb independently ran MiXCR on the multiplex PCR reads; one entry per CDR3 protein. This table has 190,000 or so distinct CDR3 sequences, roughly 31% appearing once. The V and J genes are TRBV5-5 and TRBJ2-3, with 8 positions matching TRBD1. The TCR originated in a female donor with breast cancer. Some clones in this sample may be carry-over from other donors' samples. Specimen: axillary lymph node tissue. CDR3 loop: CASRTDRASADTQYF. CDR3 DNA sequence: TGTGCCAGCAGAACGGACAGGGCTAGCGCAGATACGCAGTATTTT.